This TCR beta chain was recovered during a study of CD8+CD57+ T cells in acquired aplastic anemia. Study details: The mean DNA yield obtained from sorted CD4+ and CD8+ cells came to roughly 3.4 ug.

In the case of this clonotype: The target antigen is unknown.

Regarding the study as a whole: Patients had roughly 31 CD8+ CDR3 sequences in common with controls (the shared set).

Germline V gene data show CDR1 as LNHDA and CDR2 as SQIVND (reference sequence). Germline trimming cut 3 bases from V and 1 base from J; bases unmatched to any gene: 4. CDR3 length: 15 amino acids. Genomic DNA constituted the template upon which TCR beta VDJ and CDR3 profiling was performed. TCRdb used MiXCR to reprocess the reads, holding one entry per CDR3 protein. The sample carries approximately 300,000 distinct CDR3 sequences, 45% to 65% recorded once. Only patients with CD8+CD57+ cell expansion on flow cytometry were chosen for sequencing. Diagnosis of severe acquired aplastic anemia applied to all patients. All patients were therapy-naive when blood was sampled.

The chain combines TRBV19 with TRBJ1-1, with 8 bases lining up with TRBD1. Sequencing used sorted CD4+, CD8+, or CD8+CD57+ T cells (not recorded which) from PBMCs. The TCR originated in a human donor with aplastic anemia. CDR3 loop: CASSIQGAGNTEAFF. In DNA, the CDR3 is TGTGCCAGTAGTATCCAGGGGGCAGGGAACACTGAAGCTTTCTTT. The complete variable domain, with remaining parts taken from reference TRBV19 and TRBJ1-1, reads DGGITQSPKYLFRKEGQNVTLSCEQNLNHDAMYWYRQDPGQGLRLIYYSQIVNDFQKGDIAEGYSVSREKKESFPLTVTSAQKNPTAFYLCASSIQGAGNTEAFFGQGTRLTVV.